This TCR beta chain was captured in a study of early T cells in non-severe SARS-CoV-2 infection. About the research overall: The study sequenced bulk RNA from unsorted whole blood, with chains unpaired. Study-level findings and limits: The study's VDJdb matching favored anti-spike CD8 responses and missed private and CD4 specificities.

This clonotype has more than one count but fewer than ten. Its antigen remains unidentified. The V and J ends lost 6 bases and 5 bases respectively, with 22 bases between them. The CDR3 is made up of 16 amino acids. Attachment of unique molecular identifiers to individual cDNA molecules was performed. TCRdb processed the 5' RACE reads anew with MiXCR; each CDR3 protein has one entry. In the table there are some 62,000 distinct CDR3 sequences, less than 10% of which are singletons. The clonotype originates from an adult who was a healthcare worker with PCR-confirmed SARS-CoV-2 infection or an uninfected control (not recorded which). Sample: whole blood. J is TRBJ2-5 and V is TRBV12-3 or TRBV12-4, with D possibly matching TRBD2 (5 bases). CDR3 nucleotide sequence: TGTGCCAGCAGCCCGAGGGCGGGCCGGGCGGAGGAGACCCAGTACTTC. This gives the protein CASSPRAGRAEETQYF.